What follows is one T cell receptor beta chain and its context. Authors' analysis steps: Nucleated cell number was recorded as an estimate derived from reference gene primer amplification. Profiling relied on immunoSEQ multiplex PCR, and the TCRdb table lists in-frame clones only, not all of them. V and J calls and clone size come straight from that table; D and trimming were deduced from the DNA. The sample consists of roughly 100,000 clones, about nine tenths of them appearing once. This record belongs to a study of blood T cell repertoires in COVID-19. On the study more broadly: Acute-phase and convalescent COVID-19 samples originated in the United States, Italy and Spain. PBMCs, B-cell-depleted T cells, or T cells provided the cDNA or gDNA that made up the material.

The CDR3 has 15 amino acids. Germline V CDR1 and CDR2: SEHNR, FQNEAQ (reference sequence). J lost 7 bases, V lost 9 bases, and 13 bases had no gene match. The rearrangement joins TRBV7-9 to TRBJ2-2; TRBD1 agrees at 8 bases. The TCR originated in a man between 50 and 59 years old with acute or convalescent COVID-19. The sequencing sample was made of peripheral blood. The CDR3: CASCPGGAVGGELFF. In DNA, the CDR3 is TGTGCCAGTTGTCCAGGGGGCGCAGTTGGCGGGGAGCTGTTTTTT.